The 14 T cell receptor beta chains presented below share a single source sample, sequenced in a study of blood T cell repertoires in COVID-19. TCRdb keeps only in-frame clones here, not all; method: immunoSEQ multiplex PCR. The sample holds under 200,000 clones, approximately 79% seen once. Source material: PBMCs or T cells enriched from blood (not recorded which). The receptor set was obtained from a woman aged 60-75 years with acute COVID-19.

This clone was seen just once. The chain is built from TRBV27 and TRBJ2-3, with TRBD2 identical over 9 bases. Trimming cost V 7 bases and J 0 bases; bases outside gene matches: 5. Germline V gene data show CDR1 as MNHEY and CDR2 as SMNVEV (reference sequence). This CDR3 region has 15 residues. The CDR3 region has the DNA TGTGCCAGCACCTTAAGCGGGAGGAGCACAGATACGCAGTATTTT. Translating gives CASTLSGRSTDTQYF.

This rearrangement joins TRBV19 to TRBJ1-2; 11 nucleotides match TRBD1. The CDR3 length is 12 residues. Germline values: CDR1 LNHDA, CDR2 SQIVND (reference sequence). Germline trimming cut 7 bases from V and 8 bases from J; bases unmatched to any gene: 3. CDR3 bases: TGTGCCAGTAAGGACAGGGGGCTAGGCTACACCTTC. Translating it yields CASKDRGLGYTF. Looking up the rest from reference TRBV19 and TRBJ1-2 gives the full variable domain: DGGITQSPKYLFRKEGQNVTLSCEQNLNHDAMYWYRQDPGQGLRLIYYSQIVNDFQKGDIAEGYSVSREKKESFPLTVTSAQKNPTAFYLCASKDRGLGYTFGSGTRLTVV.

V gene TRBV7-9 combines with J gene TRBJ2-2; D remains unclear. CDR1 is SEHNR and CDR2 is FQNEAQ in the germline V gene (reference sequence). Trimming took 4 bases from V and 0 from J, leaving 3 bases between them. CDR3 length equals 13 residues. CDR3 sequence: CASSSTNTGELFF. CDR3 bases: TGTGCCAGCAGCTCAACGAACACCGGGGAGCTGTTTTTT.

V usage is TRBV19 and J usage is TRBJ1-2; TRBD1 matches 8 bases. The CDR3 has 14 amino acids. With V trimmed by 5 bases and J by 4 bases, 6 bases remained unmatched. Germline V gene sequence: CDR1 LNHDA, CDR2 SQIVND (reference sequence). CDR3 sequence: CASSGAGGIYGYTF. The CDR3 nucleotides are TGTGCCAGTAGTGGTGCAGGGGGCATCTATGGCTACACCTTC.

The V call is TRBV9, the J call TRBJ1-5, with D maybe TRBD1 (5 bases). Germline V gene sequence: CDR1 SGDLS, CDR2 YYNGEE. V lost 4 bases to trimming and J lost 9 bases, with 14 bases between them. The CDR3 is 13 amino acids. Here the CDR3 DNA reads TGTGCCAGCAGCCCAGGGATTCTGTTGCCCCAGCATTTT. Translated, it gives CASSPGILLPQHF.

The chain recombines TRBV12-3 or TRBV12-4 with TRBJ1-6, with a tentative D call TRBD1 (5 bases). Deletions cut 3 bases from V and 11 bases from J, with 8 bases between. There are 12 residues in the CDR3. In DNA, the CDR3 is TGTGCCAGCAGTTTGGGGCTTCCACCCCTCCACTTT. It specifies CASSLGLPPLHF.

The rearrangement links TRBV21-1 to TRBJ2-3; the table assigns TRBD1, which was not confirmed against the DNA. TRBV21-1 is tagged as a pseudogene. The length of the CDR3 is 18 residues. CDR3 in amino acids: CASSKRSGDRGLRDTQYF. The CDR3 DNA reads as TGTGCCAGCAGCAAAAGGTCAGGGGACAGGGGGTTAAGGGATACGCAGTATTTT.

J is TRBJ2-3 and V is TRBV24-1, with TRBD1 matching 8 bases. The germline V gene encodes CDR1 KGHDR and CDR2 SFDVKD. The CDR3 spans 15 residues. Trimming took 7 bases from V and 1 from J; bases not matched to a gene: 6. CDR3 coding DNA: TGTGCCACCAGGGGACAGGCAGAAGGCACAGATACGCAGTATTTT. Protein product: CATRGQAEGTDTQYF.

The chain links TRBV5-1 to TRBJ1-3; weak D call: TRBD1 (5 bases). Trimming took off 0 bases at V and 0 bases at J, with 10 bases between the two ends. Germline V gene sequence: CDR1 SGHRS, CDR2 YFSETQ. The CDR3 is 16 amino acids. DNA for the CDR3: TGCGCCAGCAGCTTGGAGCAGGGCCCCTCTGGAAACACCATATATTTT. The encoded protein is CASSLEQGPSGNTIYF.

This clone was counted a single time. The chain joins TRBV19 to TRBJ1-5; TRBD1 matches 9 bases. The CDR3 has 15 amino acids. Germline CDR1 is LNHDA and CDR2 is SQIVND (reference sequence). J gave up 6 bases and V 5 bases, and 8 bases lay outside the gene matches. In DNA form, the CDR3 reads TGTGCCAGTAGTTTACAGGGGGCAGACGGTCAGCCCCAGCATTTT. Encoded protein: CASSLQGADGQPQHF.

This chain uses TRBV10-1 with TRBJ1-1, with 11 bases lining up with TRBD1. V shed 0 bases, J shed 7 bases, and the junction held 4 bases outside the gene matches. The CDR3 contains 15 residues. Germline V gives CDR1 WNHNN, CDR2 SYGVQD (reference sequence). CDR3: CASSESGTGGGEAFF. CDR3 DNA sequence: TGCGCCAGCAGTGAGTCCGGGACAGGGGGAGGTGAAGCTTTCTTT.

The chain joins TRBV10-3 to TRBJ1-4; no clear D gene. Germline values: CDR1 ENHRY, CDR2 SYGVKD. V dropped 11 bases and J dropped 5 bases, with 18 bases sitting between them. The CDR3 consists of 14 residues. The CDR3 coding sequence is TGTGCCTCCTCTCAAGCGGAAAGGAATGAAAAACTGTTTTTT. Translating gives CASSQAERNEKLFF.

CDR3 coding DNA: TGTGCCAGCAGCGGAGGATGTGACAGGGGCACTCCTCACTCCTACGAGCAGTACGTC. This gives the protein CASSGGCDRGTPHSYEQYV. The chain recombines TRBV9 with TRBJ2-7; 8 positions agree with TRBD1. The V gene's germline CDR1 is SGDLS and CDR2 YYNGEE. Trimming removed 3 bases from V and 0 bases from J; junction bases left unmatched: 17. This CDR3 is built from 19 residues.

The chain recombines TRBV11-3 with TRBJ2-1; 7 nucleotides agree with TRBD1. This CDR3 has 14 residues. After removal of 1 base from V and 4 bases from J, the junction contained 1 base not matched to a gene. CDR1 and CDR2 from the germline V gene are SGHNT and YENEEA. The CDR3 reads CASSLVRGYNEQFF. The CDR3 bases are TGTGCCAGCAGCTTAGTCAGGGGGTACAATGAGCAGTTCTTC.